This T cell receptor beta chain was found in a study of blood T cell repertoires in COVID-19. As for the study in general: The analysed material was cDNA or gDNA that came from T cells, B-cell-depleted T cells, or PBMCs.

CDR1 and CDR2 (germline): SGHNT, YYREEE (reference sequence). The V end was cut by 0 bases, the J end by 1 base, with 7 bases between. The CDR3 length is 14 residues. Source study methods: For nucleated cells, counts were estimated from reference gene primer amplification. TCRdb's copy holds only in-frame clones and misses some; the assay was immunoSEQ multiplex PCR. That table is the source of V, J and clone size, and D and trimming were worked out from the DNA. The sample holds 250,000 or so clones; 90% are singletons and the top ten take about 2%. The sequencing input was peripheral blood. The sequence was obtained from a woman in her sixties or seventies with COVID-19, enrolled during active disease. V usage is TRBV5-4 and J usage is TRBJ1-1; possible D gene TRBD1, 6 bases. Here the CDR3 reads CASSLVGGNTEAFF. The DNA for the CDR3 is TGTGCCAGCAGCTTGGTAGGGGGGAACACTGAAGCTTTCTTT. The variable domain in full, completed from reference TRBV5-4 and TRBJ1-1, reads ETGVTQSPTHLIKTRGQQVTLRCSSQSGHNTVSWYQQALGQGPQFIFQYYREEENGRGNFPPRFSGLQFPNYSSELNVNALELDDSALYLCASSLVGGNTEAFFGQGTRLTVV.